The clone carrying this TCR beta chain appeared a few times. The antigen remains unidentified. The data belong to a study of cytomegalovirus exposure and HLA in healthy donors. The study's findings and limits: Information on immune exposure was restricted to one variable (CMV serostatus).

The primer mix had 60 Vbeta and 13 Jbeta primers. Profiled with immunoSEQ multiplex PCR; TCRdb holds only in-frame clones, not every one. Of about 99,000 clones in the sample, around 80% were seen once. Germline trimming cut 3 bases from V and 3 bases from J; bases unmatched to any gene: 4. Per germline, CDR1 SGHTA and CDR2 FQGNSA. CDR3 size: 14 residues. V and J are TRBV7-2 and TRBJ2-7; 8 positions agree with TRBD1. Sequencing was performed on PBMCs. This clonotype was sampled from a male donor in good health and CMV-seropositive. CDR3 region: CASSLGTGLYEQYF. CDR3 in DNA: TGTGCCAGCAGCTTGGGGACAGGCCTCTACGAGCAGTACTTC.